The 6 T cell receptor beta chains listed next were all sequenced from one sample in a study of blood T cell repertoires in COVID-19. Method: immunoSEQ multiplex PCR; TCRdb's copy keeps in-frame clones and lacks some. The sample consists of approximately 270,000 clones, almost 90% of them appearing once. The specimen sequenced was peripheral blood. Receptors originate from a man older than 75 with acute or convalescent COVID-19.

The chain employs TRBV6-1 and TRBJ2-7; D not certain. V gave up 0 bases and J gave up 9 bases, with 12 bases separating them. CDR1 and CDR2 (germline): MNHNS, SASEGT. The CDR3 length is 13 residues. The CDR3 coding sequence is TGTGCCAGCAGTGAAGCGCTTCTTCGAGGGCAGTACTTC. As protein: CASSEALLRGQYF.

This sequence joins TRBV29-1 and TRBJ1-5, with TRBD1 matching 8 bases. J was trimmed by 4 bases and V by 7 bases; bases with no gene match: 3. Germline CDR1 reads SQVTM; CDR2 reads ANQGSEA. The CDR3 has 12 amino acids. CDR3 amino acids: CSAGQVNQPQHF. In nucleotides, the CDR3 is TGCAGCGCGGGACAGGTGAATCAGCCCCAGCATTTT. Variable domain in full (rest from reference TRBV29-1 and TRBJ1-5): SAVISQKPSRDICQRGTSLTIQCQVDSQVTMMFWYRQQPGQSLTLIATANQGSEATYESGFVIDKFPISRPNLTFSTLTVSNMSPEDSSIYLCSAGQVNQPQHFGDGTRLSIL.

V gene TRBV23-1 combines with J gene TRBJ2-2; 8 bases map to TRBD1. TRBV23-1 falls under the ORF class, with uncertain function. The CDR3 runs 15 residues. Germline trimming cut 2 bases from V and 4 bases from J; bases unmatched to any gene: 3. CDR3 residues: CASSQQGAATGELFF. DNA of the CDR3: TGCGCCAGCAGTCAACAGGGGGCGGCCACCGGGGAGCTGTTTTTT.

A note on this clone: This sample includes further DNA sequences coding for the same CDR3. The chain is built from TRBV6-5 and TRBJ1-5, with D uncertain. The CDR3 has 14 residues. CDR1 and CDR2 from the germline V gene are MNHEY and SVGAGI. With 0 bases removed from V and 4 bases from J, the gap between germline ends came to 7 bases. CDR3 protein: CASSYSGGNQPQHF. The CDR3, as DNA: TGTGCCAGCAGTTACTCGGGAGGAAATCAGCCCCAGCATTTT.

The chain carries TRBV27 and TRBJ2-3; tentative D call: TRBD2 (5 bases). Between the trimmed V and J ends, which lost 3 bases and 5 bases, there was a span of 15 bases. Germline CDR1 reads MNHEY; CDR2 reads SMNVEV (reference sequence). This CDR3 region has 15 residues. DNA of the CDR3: TGTGCCAGCAGTTTTGGGTCGTTTGGAGGAGATACGCAGTATTTT. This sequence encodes CASSFGSFGGDTQYF.

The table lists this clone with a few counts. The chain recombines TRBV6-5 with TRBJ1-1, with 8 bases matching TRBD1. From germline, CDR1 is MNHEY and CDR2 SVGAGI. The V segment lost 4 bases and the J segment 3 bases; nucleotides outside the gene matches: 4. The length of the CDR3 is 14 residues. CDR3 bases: TGTGCCAGCAGTTCAAGGACAGGGTACACTGAAGCTTTCTTT. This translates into CASSSRTGYTEAFF.